A selection of T cell receptor beta chains follows, all from one sample in a study of CD8 T cells in ankylosing spondylitis. Each CDR3 protein is one row after TCRdb ran MiXCR on the 5' RACE reads. This repertoire shows 250,000 to 400,000 distinct CDR3 sequences, roughly 10% found once; its top ten account for around 10%. Sequenced input: blood, either unsorted or a sorted T cell fraction (not recorded which). The receptor source for this set is a female donor with ankylosing spondylitis or in good health (not recorded which). Both conserved end residues are part of each CDR3. Each record gives: D gene, J gene, clone size, V gene, CDR3 protein, CDR3 DNA. The D gene is left open where the match is weak. For some rows the clone size is stated as once, few or many, or as a class when expanded; others skip it.

>-|TRBJ1-5|many|TRBV20-1
CSASFGEAEAQHF
TGCAGTGCTAGCTTCGGGGAGGCAGAAGCCCAGCATTTT
>-|TRBJ2-1|many|TRBV6-2/TRBV6-3
CASSYPTGTLSYNEQFF
TGTGCCAGCAGTTACCCCACAGGGACCCTCTCCTACAATGAGCAGTTCTTC
>-|TRBJ1-5|many|TRBV12-3/TRBV12-4
CASSLASANQPQHF
TGTGCCAGCAGTTTAGCGTCTGCCAATCAGCCCCAGCATTTT
>TRBD2|TRBJ2-5|-|TRBV20-1
CSAGSWTSAQETQYF
TGCAGTGCTGGATCTTGGACTAGCGCGCAAGAGACCCAGTACTTC
>-|TRBJ2-1|-|TRBV6-5
CASSYTPSSYNEQFF
TGTGCCAGCAGTTACACGCCTTCCTCCTACAATGAGCAGTTCTTC
>-|TRBJ1-3|many|TRBV6-5
CASSYSSGVPRDTIYF
TGTGCCAGCAGTTACTCGTCAGGGGTCCCGAGGGACACCATATATTTT
>TRBD2|TRBJ2-1|few|TRBV6-2/TRBV6-3
CASRGLAGGRVNEQFF
TGTGCCAGCAGGGGACTAGCGGGAGGGCGGGTCAATGAGCAGTTCTTC
>TRBD1|TRBJ2-1|few|TRBV5-1
CASSFGSDRGHDEQFF
TGCGCCAGCAGCTTCGGATCGGACAGGGGGCATGATGAGCAGTTCTTC
>-|TRBJ2-3|many|TRBV11-2
CASSDRDGRDTQYF
TGTGCCAGCAGCGACCGGGACGGGCGAGATACGCAGTATTTT
>TRBD2|TRBJ2-3|many|TRBV7-9
CASSSRLAGVTDTQYF
TGTGCCAGCAGCTCCCGACTAGCGGGGGTCACAGATACGCAGTATTTT
>TRBD2|TRBJ2-5|many|TRBV7-6
CASSLMGTSGQETQYF
TGTGCCAGCAGCTTAATGGGGACTAGCGGCCAAGAGACCCAGTACTTC
>TRBD1|TRBJ1-4|few|TRBV10-3
CAISDRQGHGEKLFF
TGTGCCATCAGTGATCGACAGGGGCATGGTGAAAAACTGTTTTTT
>-|TRBJ2-6|few|TRBV12-3/TRBV12-4
CASTPVRRGFSGANVLTF
TGTGCCAGCACCCCCGTCCGGCGGGGCTTCTCTGGGGCCAACGTCCTGACTTTC
>-|TRBJ2-2|-|TRBV5-4
CASSLPGPVAGELFF
TGTGCCAGCAGCTTGCCGGGACCCGTCGCCGGGGAGCTGTTTTTT
>TRBD1|TRBJ1-4|many|TRBV24-1
CATSEAGQGELFF
TGTGCCACCAGTGAGGCTGGACAGGGTGAACTGTTTTTT
>TRBD1|TRBJ2-7|many|TRBV27
CASRKQGYEQYF
TGTGCCAGCAGAAAACAGGGGTACGAGCAGTACTTC
>-|TRBJ1-6|-|TRBV20-1
CSASRFRRQAYYNSPLHF
TGCAGTGCTAGTAGGTTCAGGCGGCAGGCATACTATAATTCACCCCTCCACTTT
>-|TRBJ2-7|many|TRBV7-8
CASSLGETYEQYF
TGTGCCAGCAGCTTGGGGGAAACCTACGAGCAGTACTTC
>-|TRBJ1-1|-|TRBV19
CASSIRTDIMIAMNTEAFF
TGTGCCAGTAGTATCAGGACAGACATCATGATTGCCATGAACACTGAAGCTTTCTTT
>TRBD2|TRBJ2-1|few|TRBV7-3
CASSLLATSGDNEQFF
TGTGCCAGCAGCCTCCTTGCGACTAGCGGGGACAATGAGCAGTTCTTC
>TRBD1|TRBJ1-2|many|TRBV20-1
CSALEGTGQGTIYGYTF
TGCAGTGCCCTAGAGGGGACCGGACAGGGAACTATCTATGGCTACACCTTC
>TRBD1|TRBJ2-1|few|TRBV12-3/TRBV12-4
CASSWDSNNEQFF
TGTGCCAGCAGTTGGGACAGCAACAATGAGCAGTTCTTC
>-|TRBJ1-3|few|TRBV28
CASSLLYDSSGNTIYF
TGTGCCAGCAGTCTTCTGTACGATAGCTCTGGAAACACCATATATTTT
>TRBD1|TRBJ2-7|many|TRBV7-6
CASSLENYIRLGQGTYEQYF
TGTGCCAGCAGCTTAGAGAATTATATTCGGCTGGGACAGGGAACCTACGAGCAGTACTTC
>-|TRBJ1-1|many|TRBV5-1
CASSLHLGPNTEAFF
TGCGCCAGCAGCTTACATTTGGGGCCGAACACTGAAGCTTTCTTT
>TRBD1|TRBJ2-7|few|TRBV11-1
CASSPLPGQGGNYEQYF
TGTGCCAGCAGCCCCCTCCCCGGACAGGGAGGTAACTACGAGCAGTACTTC
>-|TRBJ1-1|many|TRBV12-3/TRBV12-4
CASSLAGGGEAFF
TGTGCCAGCAGTTTAGCTGGCGGCGGTGAAGCTTTCTTT
>TRBD2|TRBJ2-7|many|TRBV28
CASSRSGRASEQYF
TGTGCCAGCAGCCGAAGCGGGAGGGCATCTGAGCAGTACTTC
>-|TRBJ2-1|many|TRBV11-2
CASSPRAGYDSNEQFF
TGTGCCAGCAGCCCCAGGGCAGGGTATGATTCCAATGAGCAGTTCTTC
>TRBD2|TRBJ2-1|many|TRBV7-3
CASSDPSGEGGYNEQFF
TGTGCCAGCAGCGACCCTAGCGGGGAGGGGGGATACAATGAGCAGTTCTTC
>-|TRBJ2-2|many|TRBV12-3/TRBV12-4
CASSLVRNGELFF
TGTGCCAGCAGTTTAGTCAGGAACGGGGAGCTGTTTTTT
>TRBD1|TRBJ1-2|many|TRBV7-3
CASSSGTGNYGYTF
TGTGCCAGCAGCTCAGGGACAGGGAATTATGGCTACACCTTC
>-|TRBJ2-1|many|TRBV30
CAWGGRTQFF
TGTGCCTGGGGGGGTCGTACGCAGTTCTTC
>TRBD2|TRBJ2-2|many|TRBV5-1
CASSLIAGKNTGELFF
TGCGCCAGCAGCTTAATAGCGGGCAAGAACACCGGGGAGCTGTTTTTT
>TRBD1|TRBJ2-2|-|TRBV9
CASSGVDRANTGELFF
TGTGCCAGCAGCGGAGTAGACAGGGCGAACACCGGGGAGCTGTTTTTT
>-|TRBJ1-1|many|TRBV12-3/TRBV12-4
CAANREANTEAFF
TGTGCCGCCAACAGGGAAGCTAACACTGAAGCTTTCTTT
>-|TRBJ2-7|many|TRBV5-6
CASSLLGATYEQYF
TGTGCCAGCAGCTTATTGGGGGCGACCTACGAGCAGTACTTC
>-|TRBJ2-7|few|TRBV29-1
CSVAVGYEQYF
TGCAGCGTTGCTGTGGGGTACGAGCAGTACTTC
>TRBD1|TRBJ1-2|-|TRBV12-3/TRBV12-4
CASLWGQGVRGYTF
TGTGCCAGCCTATGGGGACAGGGGGTGAGAGGCTACACCTTC
>-|TRBJ2-2|many|TRBV20-1
CSARVVGNTGELFF
TGCAGTGCTAGAGTGGTGGGAAACACCGGGGAGCTGTTTTTT
>-|TRBJ2-2|many|TRBV5-6
CASTNPQEGAGELFF
TGTGCCAGCACCAACCCACAGGAGGGTGCCGGGGAGCTGTTTTTT
>TRBD1|TRBJ2-7|many|TRBV6-5
CASSYPDRGYEQYF
TGTGCCAGCAGTTACCCGGACAGGGGCTACGAGCAGTACTTC
>-|TRBJ2-6|many|TRBV5-1
CASSLGNSGANVLTF
TGCGCCAGCAGCTTGGGAAACTCTGGGGCCAACGTCCTGACTTTC
>-|TRBJ2-3|many|TRBV6-5
CASSRGANEYF
TGTGCCAGCAGTCGCGGAGCTAACGAGTATTTT
>TRBD2|TRBJ2-5|few|TRBV7-2
CASSLTSGRKETQYF
TGTGCCAGCAGCTTAACTAGCGGGAGAAAAGAGACCCAGTACTTC
>-|TRBJ2-4|-|TRBV7-8
CASSFQAGSAKNTQYF
TGTGCCAGCAGCTTCCAGGCGGGGAGCGCCAAAAACACTCAGTACTTC
>-|TRBJ2-6|many|TRBV5-1
CASSTDSLSGANVLTF
TGCGCCAGCAGCACGGACAGCCTCTCTGGGGCCAACGTCCTGACTTTC
>TRBD2|TRBJ2-1|few|TRBV20-1
CCARDPRLAGARDEQFF
TGCTGTGCTAGAGATCCTAGACTAGCGGGGGCTCGGGATGAGCAGTTCTTC
>-|TRBJ2-7|many|TRBV20-1
CSARASGVSYEQYF
TGCAGTGCTAGAGCTTCGGGGGTCTCCTACGAGCAGTACTTC
>TRBD2|TRBJ2-1|-|TRBV9
CASSPSGGRGFF
TGTGCCAGCAGCCCCAGCGGTGGGAGGGGGTTCTTC
>-|TRBJ2-7|many|TRBV6-1
CASTPSGGRPGSYEQYF
TGTGCCAGCACTCCTTCTGGGGGGCGGCCCGGTTCCTACGAGCAGTACTTC
>-|TRBJ2-1|-|TRBV11-2
CASSLEGPVRYNEQFF
TGTGCCAGCAGCTTAGAGGGGCCGGTACGGTACAATGAGCAGTTCTTC
>TRBD1|TRBJ1-5|few|TRBV20-1
CSARGITGGESNQPQHF
TGCAGTGCTAGAGGTATCACAGGGGGCGAAAGCAATCAGCCCCAGCATTTT
>-|TRBJ2-1|many|TRBV5-1
CASSLKSGYNEQFF
TGCGCCAGCAGCTTGAAGTCGGGGTACAATGAGCAGTTCTTC
>TRBD2|TRBJ2-3|-|TRBV20-1
CSAGGGAETDTQYF
TGCAGTGCTGGCGGGGGGGCCGAGACAGATACGCAGTATTTT
>-|TRBJ2-1|-|TRBV3-1
CASSTSIPYNEQFF
TGTGCCAGCAGCACCTCCATACCCTACAATGAGCAGTTCTTC
>-|TRBJ2-5|few|TRBV5-1
CASSPLGRSWETQYF
TGCGCCAGCAGCCCCTTGGGGCGGAGCTGGGAGACCCAGTACTTC